One TCR beta chain is described in this entry. This clonotype occurred many times. Its specific antigen is unknown. No clone much larger than this one lies a single base away; base qualities are absent. This entry belongs to a study of T cells in Graves' hyperthyroidism and ophthalmopathy (dated by TCRdb to the late 2010s). At the level of the whole study: Peripheral blood was sampled at the time of initial diagnosis, prior to any treatment. The study also compared thyroid tissue and blood T-cell repertoires from over 5 Graves' hyperthyroidism patients. TCR Vbeta CDR3 sequencing of roughly 140 peripheral blood samples (approximately 44 ophthalmopathy, under 80 hyperthyroidism and roughly 17 progressor patients) is reported in the paper. Following sampling, methimazole starting at 30 mg daily was given to hyperthyroidism patients, and high-dose intravenous methylprednisolone was given to ophthalmopathy patients. TCR V-J signatures able to tell the groups apart were searched for in a discovery cohort of some 100 patients, of whom over 40 had Graves' ophthalmopathy and roughly 57 had stable Graves' hyperthyroidism. For training and testing, the approximately 97 patients in the discovery cohort were randomly divided in a 7:3 ratio. An independent validation cohort of under 20 hyperthyroidism patients and 17 patients who later progressed to ophthalmopathy tested prospective prediction of ophthalmopathy. Overall results and qualifications from the work: In validation, the model predicted progression to ophthalmopathy a median of about 5.9 months before onset, with roughly 71% sensitivity and about 72% specificity. Most expanded thyroid clonotypes (frequency above 0.001) were also detected in blood, suggesting blood repertoires may reflect thyroid immune responses. Sample size was not statistically predetermined, and blinding of investigators to group allocation was not performed. A model built on a 13 V-J signature distinguished ophthalmopathy from stable hyperthyroidism, reaching roughly 88% sensitivity and around 81% specificity in cross-validation and 80%/75% in testing.

At the junction V is shortened by 9 bases and J by 4 bases, with 19 bases in between. The germline V gene gives CDR1 as SGHRS and CDR2 as YFSETQ. The CDR3 has 14 amino acids, counting the end cysteine and phenylalanine. The entry retains the CDR3 DNA only, 42 bases that are in frame from base 1. Graves' hyperthyroidism was defined as stable when no progression to ophthalmopathy occurred over 18 months of follow-up. Hyperthyroidism patients were aged 18 to 65 years and newly diagnosed, with disease duration of less than 2 months. The study excluded patients with uncontrolled infections, other autoimmune diseases, pregnancy or lactation. Diagnoses relied on clinical symptoms, serum thyroxine and TRAb, thyroid ultrasound and orbital computed tomography. Ficoll-Paque density gradient centrifugation was used to isolate PBMCs from around 10 ml of fresh peripheral blood. Trizol reagent was used to extract total RNA, and RNA quality was then checked on an Agilent 2100 Bioanalyzer.

TCR beta CDR3 regions were amplified from RNA transcripts. For the first round of RT-PCR on the TCR CDR3, the HTBI primer set was used together with the Qiagen OneStep RT-PCR kit. Libraries were constructed in a second round of multiplex PCR, after which size selection and purification were performed. Sequencing of the libraries was done on an Illumina HiSeq2000 using paired-end 100 bp reads. The authors' pipeline ran thus. SOAPnuke was used to process the raw data, with reads discarded if the reads contained adapters or uncalled bases, had a mean Phred below 15, or lacked an exact constant-primer or identifier match. COPE v1.2.5 was used to merge high-quality paired reads, and clonotypes were defined as unique nucleotide sequences. MiTCR v1.1 was used to align clonotypes to the IMGT TRBV, TRBD and TRBJ reference segments. Only V-J combinations with frequency above 0.0001, covering roughly 99% of repertoires, were analysed. The TCS score was defined as F50 (clonal expansion) divided by E x V (chaos), with BLOSUM62-based TCRdist calculated between CDR3 peptides within each V-J. Welch's t-statistics and random forest reduced 514 V-J features to some 14, which were used in a naive Bayes classifier (R e1071). The public reads were reprocessed in TCRdb via fastp at Q25 and MiXCR, keeping in-frame beta chains. Duplicate CDR3 protein sequences are folded into a single record with the most common DNA and genes. These V and J calls derive from TCRdb rather than the authors' analysis. Within this sample are 500,000 to 550,000 distinct CDR3 sequences, with under 25% of them counted one time only. Approximately 26% of the sample is taken by the ten largest.

This sequence originates from a man between 18 and 35 years old with Graves' hyperthyroidism. Sequencing was performed on blood. Recombination linked TRBV5-1 to TRBJ1-1, and the D gene may be TRBD1, 5 bases matching. The nucleotide sequence reads as follows: TGCGCCACCCAGGAGGGGCTACTAGCCACTGAAGCTTTCTTT. Protein translation: CATQEGLLATEAFF.